The T cell receptor beta chain described here comes from a study of blood T cell repertoires in COVID-19. For the study at large: Both acute and convalescent COVID-19 samples were obtained from the United States, Italy and Spain.

Authors' methods: Estimation of nucleated cell counts relied on the amplification of reference gene primers. Sequenced by immunoSEQ multiplex PCR; TCRdb stores in-frame clones only, minus some. V and J calls and clone size are given by that table; D and trimming were obtained from the DNA. The table records about 140,000 clones, about nine tenths of them present only once. This CDR3 contains 17 residues. The V end lost 4 bases, the J end lost 0 bases, and 16 bases lay between the germline ends. Germline CDR1 and CDR2: SGHAT and FQNNGV. Enrolled during active infection, Seattle patients were then followed longitudinally. This clone was observed once.

The sample comprised peripheral blood. The receptor was derived from a human donor with COVID-19, enrolled during active disease. The donor label of this sample is uncertain. This chain uses TRBV11-2 with TRBJ1-3; D not resolved. The CDR3 coding sequence is TGTGCCAGCAGCTCCCCCCCAGGCTCCCACTCTGGAAACACCATATATTTT. It specifies CASSSPPGSHSGNTIYF. The full variable domain, completed using reference TRBV11-2 and TRBJ1-3, is EAGVAQSPRYKIIEKRQSVAFWCNPISGHATLYWYQQILGQGPKLLIQFQNNGVVDDSQLPKDRFSAERLKGVDSTLKIQPAKLEDSAVYLCASSSPPGSHSGNTIYFGEGSWLTVV.